Below, 19 T cell receptor beta chains from the same sample are listed, as sequenced in a study of CD4 T cells in lung cancer. Assay: immunoSEQ multiplex PCR; the TCRdb copy retains only in-frame clones and omits some. Of more than 9,000 clones listed, 50% to 75% are singletons. At least 3 cm from the malignant lesion, non-adjacent lung tissue was taken from the same resection. Input material: normal lung tissue taken away from the tumor. These receptor sequences come from a man aged 55 to 70 with non-small cell lung cancer.

This chain links TRBV4-2 with TRBJ2-2, with D tentatively TRBD1 (6 bases). With 4 bases removed from V and 0 bases from J, the gap between germline ends came to 9 bases. This CDR3 has 15 amino acids. CDR1 LGHNA and CDR2 YNFKEQ come from the germline V gene. The CDR3 reads CASSPGTTNTGELFF. CDR3 sequence (DNA): TGTGCCAGCAGCCCCGGGACAACGAACACCGGGGAGCTGTTTTTT.

CDR3 amino acids: CASSMMGSTTDTQYF. DNA of the CDR3: TGTGCCAGTAGTATGATGGGGAGTACTACAGATACGCAGTATTTT. The chain combines TRBV19 with TRBJ2-3, with a tentative D call TRBD2 (5 bases). From germline, CDR1 is LNHDA and CDR2 SQIVND (reference sequence). This CDR3 comprises 15 residues. V lost 3 bases and J lost 3, with 13 bases in between.

The chain employs TRBV30 and TRBJ2-5, with TRBD1 matching 9 bases. Trimming removed 4 bases from V and 2 bases from J; junction bases left unmatched: 8. Germline CDR1 is GTSNPN and CDR2 is SVGIG (reference sequence). The CDR3 sequence is 15 residues long. In DNA, the CDR3 is TGTGCCTGGACGGCCGGGACAGGGCGGCAAGAGACCCAGTACTTC. It yields the protein CAWTAGTGRQETQYF.

V usage is TRBV10-3 and J usage is TRBJ2-7, with TRBD2 as a possible D gene (5 bases). Between the trimmed V and J ends, which lost 4 bases and 7 bases, there was a span of 17 bases. The germline V gene has CDR1 ENHRY and CDR2 SYGVKD. The CDR3 spans 14 residues. CDR3 loop: CAISGGSGSGEQYF. In DNA form, the CDR3 reads TGTGCCATCAGTGGGGGAAGCGGTTCGGGGGAGCAGTACTTC.

This clone was seen a single time. The V gene is TRBV5-1, the J gene TRBJ2-1, with D possibly being TRBD2 (5 bases). Per the germline V gene, CDR1 is SGHRS and CDR2 is YFSETQ. Trimming cost V 2 bases and J 9 bases, with 15 bases left between them. The CDR3 runs to 14 residues. The CDR3, as DNA: TGCGCCAGCAGCTTTGAACTAGAAGGCAGTGAGCAGTTCTTC. Its protein product is CASSFELEGSEQFF.

Within the sample, this clone is large. The chain recombines TRBV29-1 with TRBJ1-1, with 8 nucleotides matching TRBD1. The CDR3 is 13 residues long. V lost 5 bases to trimming and J lost 11 bases; unmatched junction nucleotides: 13. Germline V gene data show CDR1 as SQVTM and CDR2 as ANQGSEA. CDR3 amino acids: CSVRTGSSPNAFF. CDR3 sequence (DNA): TGCAGCGTTCGGACAGGGTCCTCACCTAACGCTTTCTTT.

This clone was seen a handful of times. The rearrangement uses TRBV10-3 and TRBJ2-5; 11 bases map to TRBD2. The CDR3 spans 16 residues. Germline V gene data show CDR1 as ENHRY and CDR2 as SYGVKD. The trim removed 6 bases at V and 2 bases at J, leaving 8 bases unmatched. CDR3 bases: TGTGCCATCAGCCAGGGGACTAGCGGTTCACAAGAGACCCAGTACTTC. Protein sequence: CAISQGTSGSQETQYF.

V and J are TRBV30 and TRBJ2-2; TRBD1 matches 10 bases. After removal of 2 bases from V and 7 bases from J, the junction contained 7 bases not matched to a gene. Germline values: CDR1 GTSNPN, CDR2 SVGIG (reference sequence). There are 15 residues in the CDR3. Written as DNA, the CDR3 is TGTGCCTGGAGTACGGGACAGGGGTGGATCGGGGAGCTGTTTTTT. Translation: CAWSTGQGWIGELFF.

The chain is built from TRBV30 and TRBJ1-1; 9 bases agree with TRBD1. The CDR3 loop spans 18 amino acids. Germline-derived CDR1 and CDR2 are GTSNPN and SVGIG (reference sequence). Losses at the gene ends were 2 bases for V and 1 base for J; bases not matched to a gene: 14. CDR3 sequence reads: CAWSLFTGGFDRNTEAFF. Here the CDR3 DNA reads TGTGCCTGGAGTTTGTTTACAGGGGGCTTTGACCGGAACACTGAAGCTTTCTTT.

The chain carries TRBV11-1 and TRBJ2-3, with D unclear. V was clipped by 2 bases and J by 1 base, with 7 bases between them. There are 14 residues in the CDR3. The germline V gene has CDR1 SGHAT and CDR2 FQDESV (reference sequence). The CDR3 sequence is CASSLSRGTDTQYF. The CDR3, as DNA: TGTGCCAGCAGCTTATCTAGAGGCACAGATACGCAGTATTTT.

This clone was found once. The chain couples TRBV7-9 to TRBJ1-4; 9 positions agree with TRBD1. The V and J ends lost 1 base and 5 bases, in that order; junction bases with no gene match: 5. Germline V gene lookup returns CDR1 SEHNR and CDR2 FQNEAQ (reference sequence). The CDR3 runs 16 residues. CDR3 sequence reads: CASSLGSGTGNEKLFF. CDR3 in DNA: TGTGCCAGCAGCTTAGGTTCTGGGACAGGGAATGAAAAACTGTTTTTT.

The V gene is TRBV5-1, the J gene TRBJ2-2; perhaps TRBD1 as D (6 bases). V was trimmed by 3 bases and J by 5 bases, leaving 14 bases between them. The CDR3 extends over 15 amino acids. CDR1 is SGHRS, CDR2 YFSETQ, per germline. CDR3 residues: CASSSWQGYTGELFF. The CDR3, as DNA: TGCGCCAGCAGCTCGTGGCAGGGGTATACCGGGGAGCTGTTTTTT.

The rearrangement joins TRBV5-1 to TRBJ2-3; either TRBD1 or TRBD2 may fit D (9 bases each). This CDR3 has 18 amino acids. The V gene lost 2 bases and the J gene lost 2 bases, with 21 bases spanning the gap. CDR1 and CDR2 (germline): SGHRS, YFSETQ. The chain's CDR3 is CASSLQGAGGRATDTQYF. The DNA of the CDR3 is TGCGCCAGCAGCTTACAGGGGGCCGGCGGGAGGGCCACAGATACGCAGTATTTT. The whole variable domain, filled in from reference TRBV5-1 and TRBJ2-3, reads KAGVTQTPRYLIKTRGQQVTLSCSPISGHRSVSWYQQTPGQGLQFLFEYFSETQRNKGNFPGRFSGRQFSNSRSEMNVSTLELGDSALYLCASSLQGAGGRATDTQYFGPGTRLTVL.

V and J are TRBV5-1 and TRBJ2-3; D may be TRBD2 (5 bases). CDR1 and CDR2 from the germline V gene are SGHRS and YFSETQ. This CDR3 has 17 amino acids. V was clipped by 1 base and J by 0 bases, with 15 bases between them. The CDR3 sequence: CASSLSGLALSTDTQYF. CDR3 sequence (DNA): TGCGCCAGCAGCTTGTCGGGGTTGGCCCTGAGCACAGATACGCAGTATTTT.

The J gene is TRBJ2-3, the V gene TRBV7-9; possibly TRBD2 for D (6 bases). The CDR3 loop spans 12 amino acids. Germline CDR1 and CDR2: SEHNR and FQNEAQ (reference sequence). V lost 2 bases to trimming and J lost 8 bases, with 8 bases between them. This CDR3 reads CASSLRAGTQYF. For the CDR3, the DNA is TGTGCCAGCAGCTTACGAGCGGGTACGCAGTATTTT. Supplemented by reference TRBV7-9 and TRBJ2-3, the full variable domain reads DTGVSQNPRHKITKRGQNVTFRCDPISEHNRLYWYRQTLGQGPEFLTYFQNEAQLEKSRLLSDRFSAERPKGSFSTLEIQRTEQGDSAMYLCASSLRAGTQYFGPGTRLTVL.

The chain combines TRBV6-5 with TRBJ1-2; D unresolved. The germline V gene encodes CDR1 MNHEY and CDR2 SVGAGI. V gave up 6 bases and J gave up 8 bases, with 19 bases separating them. The CDR3 covers 14 residues. The CDR3 spells CASSPLDPGWGYTF. CDR3 nucleotides: TGTGCCAGCAGCCCCCTTGACCCAGGTTGGGGCTACACCTTC.

This chain uses TRBV20-1 with TRBJ2-1; no clear D gene. The V and J ends lost 0 bases and 12 bases respectively, with 9 bases between them. This CDR3 is 11 amino acids long. Per germline, CDR1 DFQATT and CDR2 SNEGSKA (reference sequence). The CDR3 sequence is CSARDNRRQFF. CDR3 sequence (DNA): TGCAGTGCTAGAGACAACAGAAGGCAGTTCTTC.

The J gene is TRBJ1-1, the V gene TRBV6-5, with D perhaps TRBD1 (5 bases). Germline V gene lookup returns CDR1 MNHEY and CDR2 SVGAGI. There are 14 residues in the CDR3. Between the trimmed V and J ends, which lost 8 bases and 1 base, there was a span of 14 bases. This chain's CDR3 is CASGVLGGNTEAFF. The CDR3 DNA is TGTGCCAGCGGGGTTTTGGGGGGGAACACTGAAGCTTTCTTT.

V and J are TRBV2 and TRBJ1-4; D is uncertain. With 3 bases removed from V and 2 bases from J, the gap between germline ends came to 10 bases. This CDR3 region has 15 residues. Germline V gene sequence: CDR1 SNHLY, CDR2 FYNNEI. As DNA, the CDR3 is TGTGCCAGCAGTGATGGAGGAGCGACTAATGAAAAACTGTTTTTT. Its protein product is CASSDGGATNEKLFF.